The 29 T cell receptor beta chains given below trace back to one sample, sequenced in a study of breast tumors, draining lymph nodes, adjacent tissues (dated by TCRdb to 2016 to 2017). The lymph node samples were taken from the axillary draining lymph nodes of breast cancer patients. The library was built by means of multiplex PCR. Sequenced on an Illumina HiSeq 2000. Through fastp at Q25 and MiXCR, TCRdb rebuilt clones from the public reads, retaining in-frame beta chains. Duplicate CDR3 protein sequences are folded into a single record with the most common DNA and genes. The sample has approximately 210,000 distinct CDR3 sequences on record, approximately 36% of them singletons. In total, the top ten clones hold over 3.5% of the sample. Sequencing input: axillary lymph node tissue. The receptors were sampled from a female donor with breast cancer. Some clones in this sample may be carry-over from other donors' samples.

This clonotype was observed a handful of times. V and J are TRBV7-3 and TRBJ2-3; 7 bases align to TRBD2. The germline V gene has CDR1 SGHTA and CDR2 FQGTGA. This CDR3 is built from 13 residues. The V and J ends lost 6 bases and 0 bases, in that order; junction bases with no gene match: 0. CDR3: CASRLASTDTQYF. In DNA, the CDR3 is TGTGCCAGCAGACTAGCGAGCACAGATACGCAGTATTTT.

The chain uses TRBV6-5 and TRBJ1-2, with no clear D. V lost 5 bases, J lost 0 bases, and 10 bases lay in between. This CDR3 has 14 residues. Germline V CDR1 and CDR2: MNHEY, SVGAGI. CDR3 DNA: TGTGCCAGCAGTCCTGACGGAACTAACTATGGCTACACCTTC. It translates to CASSPDGTNYGYTF.

This clonotype was detected ten times or more. Here the CDR3 DNA reads TGCAGTGTCAGGACAGCGGCCAATCAGCCCCAGCATTTT. This codes for CSVRTAANQPQHF. This rearrangement joins TRBV20-1 to TRBJ1-5; maybe TRBD1 (6 bases). V lost 7 bases, J lost 3 bases, and 13 bases lay in between. The CDR3 is made up of 13 amino acids. Germline CDR1 reads DFQATT; CDR2 reads SNEGSKA (reference sequence).

This chain connects TRBV15 to TRBJ2-5; 7 bases fit TRBD2. The CDR3 totals 20 residues. Germline CDR1 LNHNV, CDR2 YYDKDF (reference sequence). V shed 3 bases, J shed 5 bases, and the junction held 24 bases outside the gene matches. In nucleotides, the CDR3 is TGTGCCACCAGCAGTAGCAGGCTCACCGGGGAGGGCGAGTCGAAGGAGACCCAGTACTTC. Its translation: CATSSSRLTGEGESKETQYF.

This clonotype was observed many times. The CDR3 region is CSARDIRQGAAEQFF. CDR3 nucleotide sequence: TGCAGTGCTAGAGATATACGACAGGGGGCAGCTGAGCAGTTCTTC. The chain joins TRBV20-1 to TRBJ2-1; 10 bases align to TRBD1. CDR1 is DFQATT and CDR2 is SNEGSKA in the germline V gene (reference sequence). Trimming removed 0 bases from V and 9 bases from J; junction bases left unmatched: 8. This CDR3 spans 15 amino acids.

The chain combines TRBV5-1 with TRBJ1-3; D is uncertain. The germline V and J ends were trimmed by 1 base and 3 bases, with 8 bases remaining between them. Germline-derived CDR1 and CDR2 are SGHRS and YFSETQ. This CDR3 has 14 amino acids. The CDR3 DNA reads TGCGCCAGCAGCTTGCGAGACCGTGGAAACACCATATATTTT. Protein sequence: CASSLRDRGNTIYF.

Turning to this clonotype: The CDR3 ends on some other residue instead of the conserved phenylalanine or tryptophan, so this is likely a read error. The DNA is omitted, as the CDR3 cannot be located on it reliably, and the CDR3 follows TCRdb's listing. This chain uses TRBV2 with TRBJ2-2. Germline V gene data show CDR1 as SNHLY and CDR2 as FYNNEI. The CDR3 length equals 14 residues, ends included. CDR3 residues: CASSLNKNTGERMS.

This chain uses TRBV2 with TRBJ2-1; 10 bases align to TRBD1. This CDR3 is 14 amino acids long. Germline CDR1 SNHLY, CDR2 FYNNEI. After removal of 9 bases from V and 7 bases from J, the junction contained 9 bases not matched to a gene. As DNA, the CDR3 is TGTGCCAGTCACCGGGACAGGGGATTGAATGAGCAGTTCTTC. It codes for CASHRDRGLNEQFF.

This clonotype was observed many times. V is TRBV6-6 and J is TRBJ1-2; D gene ambiguous. The germline CDR1 and CDR2 sequences are MNHNY and SVGAGI (reference sequence). V shed 4 bases and J shed 8 bases, with 8 bases lying between them. The CDR3 has 11 residues. The CDR3 reads CASSSWNGYTF. CDR3 bases: TGTGCCAGCAGTTCCTGGAACGGCTACACCTTC.

The rearrangement joins TRBV7-2 to TRBJ2-6; 8 positions agree with TRBD2. Germline CDR1 is SGHTA and CDR2 is FQGNSA. V lost 1 base and J lost 11; bases outside the gene matches: 7. This CDR3 has 15 residues. CDR3 DNA: TGTGCCAGCAGCTTAGAGCCAGCGGGAGCCTACGTCCTGACTTTC. Its protein is CASSLEPAGAYVLTF.

This clonotype was counted ten times or more. CDR3 DNA sequence: TGTGCCAGTAGCCGGGGACCGCCGGCGGATCAGCCCCAGCATTTT. It is translated as CASSRGPPADQPQHF. V is TRBV19 and J is TRBJ1-5, with D possibly TRBD1 on 5 matching bases. V lost 6 bases to trimming and J lost 5 bases, with 17 bases between them. The CDR3 loop spans 15 amino acids. CDR1 and CDR2 from the germline V gene are LNHDA and SQIVND (reference sequence).

This rearrangement joins TRBV6-4 to TRBJ2-3; possible D gene TRBD2, 6 bases. V lost 6 bases and J lost 3, with 13 bases in between. The germline gives CDR1 MRHNA, CDR2 SNTAGT. This CDR3 is 14 amino acids long. CDR3 nucleotides: TGTGCCAGCAGACACAACGGGGGTACAGATACGCAGTATTTT. Residues: CASRHNGGTDTQYF.

This clonotype was seen many times. This sequence joins TRBV19 and TRBJ2-1, with a possible D match to TRBD2 (7 bases). The V end was cut by 3 bases, the J end by 1 base, with 13 bases between. CDR3 length: 16 amino acids. CDR1 and CDR2 from the germline V gene are LNHDA and SQIVND (reference sequence). CDR3 DNA: TGTGCCAGTAGTATCGGCGGGGGCTGGTCCTACAATGAGCAGTTCTTC. Translation gives CASSIGGGWSYNEQFF.

This clonotype was counted between two and nine times. The rearrangement uses TRBV3-1 and TRBJ1-3; D unresolved. The germline V gene encodes CDR1 LGHDT and CDR2 YNNKEL (reference sequence). The CDR3 consists of 15 residues. V gave up 1 base and J gave up 0 bases, with 7 bases separating them. CDR3 in amino acids: CASSQVVSSGNTIYF. The CDR3 DNA is TGTGCCAGCAGCCAAGTTGTGTCCTCTGGAAACACCATATATTTT.

The CDR3 DNA reads as TGTGCCAGCAGCATCGACAGAAACACTGAAGCTTTCTTT. Its protein is CASSIDRNTEAFF. J is TRBJ1-1 and V is TRBV7-8; the D gene is possibly TRBD1 (5 bases). The V gene's germline CDR1 is SGHVS and CDR2 FQNEAQ. V lost 5 bases and J 2 bases, leaving 9 bases between the germline ends. The CDR3 spans 13 residues.

Notes on this clonotype: At one end, the junction sequence differs from germline, possibly due to a read error. This sequence joins TRBV6-5 and TRBJ2-1; D is possibly TRBD1 or TRBD2 (5 bases each). Germline V gene lookup returns CDR1 MNHEY and CDR2 SVGAGI. The CDR3 runs 16 residues. CDR3 in amino acids: CASSHSGSGISYEQFF. The CDR3 DNA sequence: TGTGCCAGCAGTCACTCGGGGTCAGGGATATCCTACGAGCAGTTCTTC.

This clonotype was detected a few times. The J gene is TRBJ2-5, the V gene TRBV6-1, with D possibly being TRBD1 or TRBD2 (6 bases each). The CDR3 covers 15 residues. CDR1 is MNHNS and CDR2 is SASEGT in the germline V gene. The V end lost 6 bases, the J end lost 1 base, and 15 bases lay between the germline ends. CDR3 amino acids: CASRETRGGQETQYF. The CDR3, as DNA: TGTGCCAGCAGGGAGACCAGGGGAGGCCAAGAGACCCAGTACTTC.

V and J are TRBV2 and TRBJ2-1, with 11 positions matching TRBD2. The CDR3 loop spans 15 amino acids. Trimming at V came to 8 bases and at J to 7 bases, leaving 10 bases not matched to a gene. Germline V gives CDR1 SNHLY, CDR2 FYNNEI. The CDR3 bases are TGTGCCAGCTTTGATAGCGGGAGGGCGGCGAATGAGCAGTTCTTC. This encodes CASFDSGRAANEQFF. Filled out from reference TRBV2 and TRBJ2-1, the complete variable domain reads EPEVTQTPSHQVTQMGQEVILRCVPISNHLYFYWYRQILGQKVEFLVSFYNNEISEKSEIFDDQFSVERPDGSNFTLKIRSTKLEDSAMYFCASFDSGRAANEQFFGPGTRLTVL.

This clonotype was seen only a few times. This chain connects TRBV11-3 to TRBJ2-7; D assignment may be TRBD1 or TRBD2 (6 bases each). Germline-derived CDR1 and CDR2 are SGHNT and YENEEA. The V gene lost 0 bases and the J gene lost 0 bases, with 9 bases spanning the gap. CDR3 size: 15 residues. The CDR3 loop reads CASSLERGASYEQYF. Here the CDR3 DNA reads TGTGCCAGCAGCTTAGAGAGGGGGGCCTCCTACGAGCAGTACTTC.

This clonotype was counted a few times. The chain employs TRBV6-5 and TRBJ2-5; tentative D call: TRBD1 (6 bases). Germline CDR1 reads MNHEY; CDR2 reads SVGAGI. The germline V and J ends were trimmed by 6 bases and 2 bases, with 19 bases remaining between them. CDR3 length: 16 residues. The CDR3 DNA reads as TGTGCCAGCAGAACCGAACAGGGAACTTATCAAGAGACCCAGTACTTC. This encodes CASRTEQGTYQETQYF.

The genes are TRBV2 and TRBJ2-6; no clear D gene. The CDR3 length is 13 residues. With 6 bases removed from V and 4 bases from J, the gap between germline ends came to 7 bases. Germline values: CDR1 SNHLY, CDR2 FYNNEI. This CDR3 is CASSDTGANVLTF. CDR3 coding DNA: TGTGCCAGCAGCGATACAGGGGCCAACGTCCTGACTTTC. Using reference TRBV2 and TRBJ2-6 for the parts outside the CDR3, the full variable domain is EPEVTQTPSHQVTQMGQEVILRCVPISNHLYFYWYRQILGQKVEFLVSFYNNEISEKSEIFDDQFSVERPDGSNFTLKIRSTKLEDSAMYFCASSDTGANVLTFGAGSRLTVL.

In its sample, this clonotype was seen many times. The V and J genes are TRBV7-9 and TRBJ2-5, with a weak D call TRBD1 (5 bases). The CDR3 consists of 13 residues. In germline, CDR1 is SEHNR, CDR2 FQNEAQ (reference sequence). With 2 bases removed from V and 5 bases from J, the gap between germline ends came to 9 bases. The CDR3 region is CASSLFGAETQYF. DNA for the CDR3: TGTGCCAGCAGCTTATTTGGGGCGGAGACCCAGTACTTC. Drawing the rest from reference TRBV7-9 and TRBJ2-5, the complete variable domain is DTGVSQNPRHKITKRGQNVTFRCDPISEHNRLYWYRQTLGQGPEFLTYFQNEAQLEKSRLLSDRFSAERPKGSFSTLEIQRTEQGDSAMYLCASSLFGAETQYFGPGTRLLVL.

This clonotype was counted only a few times. A clone one base away is much larger, so this may be a read error. The chain uses TRBV11-2 and TRBJ1-2, with D possibly TRBD1 on 5 matching bases. V gave up 1 base and J gave up 4 bases, with 13 bases separating them. This CDR3 has 15 residues. Germline V lookup: CDR1 SGHAT, CDR2 FQNNGV. CDR3 DNA: TGTGCCAGCAGCTTAGGTGCGGGACCGTCCTATGGCTACACCTTC. Translation: CASSLGAGPSYGYTF.

A remark on this clonotype: One junction end disagrees with the germline gene, perhaps due to a read error. This sequence joins TRBV2 and TRBJ2-1, with TRBD1 matching 9 bases. The CDR3 is made up of 15 amino acids. Germline V gene data show CDR1 as SNHLY and CDR2 as FYNNEI. In DNA form, the CDR3 reads TGTGTCAGCAGCCACGACAGGGGGATAGAGAATGAGCAGTTCTTC. This sequence encodes CVSSHDRGIENEQFF. Supplemented by reference TRBV2 and TRBJ2-1, the full variable domain reads EPEVTQTPSHQVTQMGQEVILRCVPISNHLYFYWYRQILGQKVEFLVSFYNNEISEKSEIFDDQFSVERPDGSNFTLKIRSTKLEDSAMYFCVSSHDRGIENEQFFGPGTRLTVL.

This clonotype appeared many times. This chain joins TRBV5-1 and TRBJ1-2; the match to TRBD1 covers 10 bases. The CDR3 is 18 amino acids. Germline V gene data show CDR1 as SGHRS and CDR2 as YFSETQ. V trimming: 4 bases; J trimming: 8 bases; junction bases outside the gene matches: 20. CDR3 protein: CASSIIRQGAGKVDGYTF. The CDR3 bases are TGCGCCAGCAGCATAATTCGACAGGGGGCGGGGAAGGTAGACGGCTACACCTTC.

This clonotype was seen ten or more times. The rearrangement links TRBV7-9 to TRBJ2-7; 11 nucleotides agree with TRBD2. J lost 3 bases, V lost 5 bases, and 3 bases had no gene match. Germline V CDR1 and CDR2: SEHNR, FQNEAQ (reference sequence). The CDR3 runs 14 residues. CDR3 loop: CASSTGTSGYEQYF. The CDR3 DNA follows: TGTGCCAGCAGCACCGGGACTAGCGGCTACGAGCAGTACTTC. Supplemented by reference TRBV7-9 and TRBJ2-7, the full variable domain reads DTGVSQNPRHKITKRGQNVTFRCDPISEHNRLYWYRQTLGQGPEFLTYFQNEAQLEKSRLLSDRFSAERPKGSFSTLEIQRTEQGDSAMYLCASSTGTSGYEQYFGPGTRLTVT.

The chain carries TRBV12-3 or TRBV12-4 and TRBJ2-2, with D unclear. The ends were cut back, 6 bases at V and 1 base at J, with 9 bases in the middle. The CDR3 extends over 14 amino acids. The CDR3 DNA reads TGTGCCAGCAGCCCCCGACAGAACACCGGGGAGCTGTTTTTT. Its translation: CASSPRQNTGELFF.

This clonotype occurred many times. This chain joins TRBV19 and TRBJ2-5, with D possibly being TRBD1 (6 bases). The V gene's germline CDR1 is LNHDA and CDR2 SQIVND (reference sequence). V gave up 10 bases and J gave up 5 bases, with 23 bases separating them. The CDR3 contains 15 residues. CDR3 amino acids: CATRLNRAPRETQYF. In DNA, the CDR3 is TGTGCCACCAGACTTAACAGGGCCCCACGCGAGACCCAGTACTTC.

This clonotype was observed at least ten times. The chain couples TRBV15 to TRBJ2-1, with 10 bases lining up with TRBD1. The germline V gene has CDR1 LNHNV and CDR2 YYDKDF (reference sequence). The CDR3 totals 16 residues. The junction had 6 bases not matched to a gene; V was cut back by 1 base and J by 6 bases. CDR3 sequence: CATSRARDRGINEQFF. The CDR3 coding sequence is TGTGCCACCAGCAGAGCCCGGGACAGGGGAATCAATGAGCAGTTCTTC.